The next 22 T cell receptor beta chains were all read from a single sample in a study of graft-versus-host responses after intestinal transplantation (dated by TCRdb to the early 2020s). The sample's time point, from its label and the paper: cells obtained before transplantation from donor or recipient. The library came from the immunoSEQ multiplex PCR assay. TCRdb holds this immuneACCESS table with in-frame rearrangements only. Some clones are missing; in checked studies, unresolved V genes explain under half, and the rest has no known cause. The sample yields some 130,000 clones; roughly 91% were counted once. 0.095% to 0.15% of the sample is taken by the ten largest. Their target antigens are unknown. The material was unstimulated CD4+ T cells sorted from spleen or lymph node cells, obtained before intestinal transplant. The receptor source for this set is a human donor who received an intestinal transplant.

The gene calls are TRBV6-6 and TRBJ2-1, with D possibly TRBD2 on 7 matching bases. Germline-derived CDR1 and CDR2 are MNHNY and SVGAGI (reference sequence). CDR3 length: 15 amino acids. Between the trimmed V and J ends, which lost 2 bases and 5 bases, there was a span of 13 bases. CDR3 protein: CASSYGGAGNNEQFF. The CDR3 DNA reads as TGTGCCAGCAGTTACGGGGGGGCGGGGAACAATGAGCAGTTCTTC.

This clone turned up a few times. CDR3 sequence (DNA): TGCGCCAGCAGCTTAGGGACAGCCTCCTACGAGCAGTACTTC. Residues: CASSLGTASYEQYF. The chain joins TRBV5-1 to TRBJ2-7; TRBD1 agrees at 7 bases. This CDR3 has 14 amino acids. Germline lookup yields CDR1 SGHRS and CDR2 YFSETQ. The V segment lost 2 bases and the J segment 0 bases; nucleotides outside the gene matches: 2.

This chain connects TRBV29-1 to TRBJ1-2; 9 nucleotides match TRBD1. Germline V gene sequence: CDR1 SQVTM, CDR2 ANQGSEA. The CDR3 runs 14 residues. The trim removed 4 bases at V and 8 bases at J, leaving 11 bases unmatched. CDR3 amino acids: CSVASGQGEGGYTF. In nucleotides, the CDR3 is TGCAGCGTTGCTTCGGGACAGGGCGAGGGGGGCTACACCTTC. The full variable domain, completed using reference TRBV29-1 and TRBJ1-2, is SAVISQKPSRDICQRGTSLTIQCQVDSQVTMMFWYRQQPGQSLTLIATANQGSEATYESGFVIDKFPISRPNLTFSTLTVSNMSPEDSSIYLCSVASGQGEGGYTFGSGTRLTVV.

The J gene is TRBJ1-1, the V gene TRBV6-1; D is ambiguous. The germline V gene encodes CDR1 MNHNS and CDR2 SASEGT. V dropped 6 bases and J dropped 3 bases, with 11 bases sitting between them. The CDR3 is 13 residues long. CDR3 residues: CASSLVLDTEAFF. CDR3 DNA sequence: TGTGCCAGCAGCCTCGTTTTGGACACTGAAGCTTTCTTT.

V gene TRBV6-1 combines with J gene TRBJ2-1; 7 positions match TRBD2. Unmatched junction bases numbered 12, after V lost 10 bases and J lost 6 bases. There are 14 residues in the CDR3. Germline V CDR1 and CDR2: MNHNS, SASEGT. CDR3 nucleotides: TGTGCCACCGCTAGCGGCGTATTTGGCAATGAGCAGTTCTTC. This gives the protein CATASGVFGNEQFF.

J is TRBJ1-5 and V is TRBV28, with D tentatively TRBD1 (5 bases). CDR3 length: 13 amino acids. Between the trimmed V and J ends, which lost 10 bases and 6 bases, there was a span of 16 bases. Germline V lookup: CDR1 MDHEN, CDR2 SYDVKM. CDR3 nucleotide sequence: TGTGCCACCTCAGGGCGCATCGGTCAGCCCCAGCATTTT. Translating gives CATSGRIGQPQHF.

This chain connects TRBV10-1 to TRBJ1-1; 9 bases fit TRBD1. With 4 bases clipped from V and 2 bases from J, the junction kept 8 bases outside the gene matches. The germline gives CDR1 WNHNN, CDR2 SYGVQD (reference sequence). CDR3 length: 16 amino acids. This CDR3 is CASSGGQGGSNTEAFF. The CDR3 nucleotides are TGCGCCAGCAGTGGGGGACAGGGAGGAAGTAACACTGAAGCTTTCTTT.

A few counts support this clone. The chain has TRBV18 and TRBJ1-3; perhaps TRBD1 as D (5 bases). Per the germline V gene, CDR1 is KGHSH and CDR2 is LQKENI. This CDR3 spans 16 amino acids. V was shortened by 3 bases and J by 2 bases, with 14 bases between the two germline ends. The CDR3 reads CASSPLRTRTGNTIYF. CDR3 bases: TGTGCCAGCTCACCCCTTAGGACAAGGACTGGAAACACCATATATTTT.

CDR3 region: CASSLDSGNTIYF. The CDR3 DNA reads as TGTGCCAGCAGCTTAGATTCTGGAAACACCATATATTTT. The chain couples TRBV7-6 to TRBJ1-3; D is undetermined. Germline CDR1 and CDR2: SGHVS and FNYEAQ. The length of the CDR3 is 13 residues. The ends were cut back, 1 base at V and 1 base at J, with 2 bases in the middle.

The rearrangement links TRBV7-2 to TRBJ2-7; 10 bases are shared with TRBD1. Germline lookup yields CDR1 SGHTA and CDR2 FQGNSA. CDR3 length equals 15 residues. The trim removed 2 bases at V and 4 bases at J, leaving 5 bases unmatched. The CDR3 nucleotides read TGTGCCAGCAGCTTACCGGGACAGGGGACATACGAGCAGTACTTC. Its translation: CASSLPGQGTYEQYF.

The CDR3 bases are TGTGCCAGCAGCCTTCAGAAACCTACGCCAGAGCAGTTCTTC. Encoded protein: CASSLQKPTPEQFF. This rearrangement joins TRBV7-9 to TRBJ2-1, with D hard to call. Germline V gene data show CDR1 as SEHNR and CDR2 as FQNEAQ (reference sequence). The CDR3 has 14 amino acids. V dropped 5 bases and J dropped 10 bases, with 18 bases sitting between them. The variable domain in full, completed from reference TRBV7-9 and TRBJ2-1, reads DTGVSQNPRHKITKRGQNVTFRCDPISEHNRLYWYRQTLGQGPEFLTYFQNEAQLEKSRLLSDRFSAERPKGSFSTLEIQRTEQGDSAMYLCASSLQKPTPEQFFGPGTRLTVL.

The V and J genes are TRBV5-4 and TRBJ2-5; 15 positions agree with TRBD2. Germline CDR1 is SGHNT and CDR2 is YYREEE (reference sequence). The CDR3 spans 18 residues. Germline trimming cut 4 bases from V and 3 bases from J; bases unmatched to any gene: 10. The CDR3 DNA is TGTGCCAGCAGCGCGGGACTAGCGGGAGGAAAAGTCAAAGAGACCCAGTACTTC. It codes for CASSAGLAGGKVKETQYF.

On this clone: Germline is not matched at one junction end, which may reflect a read error. The chain uses TRBV2 and TRBJ2-7; tentative D call: TRBD1 (5 bases). Per germline, CDR1 SNHLY and CDR2 FYNNEI. The CDR3 contains 12 residues. DNA for the CDR3: TGTGCCAGCAGTTACCAAACCCAGGGTGGAAAATTC. It is translated as CASSYQTQGGKF.

The chain recombines TRBV9 with TRBJ2-3; 7 bases agree with TRBD1. The CDR3 spans 15 residues. CDR1 and CDR2 from the germline V gene are SGDLS and YYNGEE. The J segment lost 6 bases and the V segment lost 2 bases, leaving 9 bases of the junction unmatched. The CDR3 spells CASSVESRGLDTQYF. CDR3 nucleotide sequence: TGTGCCAGCAGCGTCGAAAGTAGGGGGCTTGATACGCAGTATTTT.

The chain has TRBV14 and TRBJ1-5; D is perhaps TRBD1 (6 bases). The germline gives CDR1 SGHDN, CDR2 FVKESK. Trimming took 2 bases from V and 5 from J, leaving 10 bases between them. This CDR3 comprises 14 residues. The CDR3 DNA is TGTGCCAGCAGCCAACAGGGGTGGGATCAGCCCCAGCATTTT. This translates into CASSQQGWDQPQHF.

This chain uses TRBV28 with TRBJ2-4, with D tentatively TRBD1 (8 bases). V shed 3 bases and J shed 6 bases, with 24 bases lying between them. The CDR3 spans 18 residues. Looked up from germline, CDR1 is MDHEN and CDR2 is SYDVKM. CDR3 coding DNA: TGTGCCAGCAGTTTTAAGGGAGGGACAGGCCCCTTCCGAAACATTCAGTACTTC. Its protein is CASSFKGGTGPFRNIQYF.

The CDR3 DNA is TGTGCCAGCTCACCGTCAGCGGGAGCGCGCAATGAGCAGTTCTTC. Its translation: CASSPSAGARNEQFF. The chain has TRBV18 and TRBJ2-1; 8 bases line up with TRBD2. Unmatched junction bases numbered 7, after V lost 3 bases and J lost 6 bases. Germline V gene sequence: CDR1 KGHSH, CDR2 LQKENI. The CDR3 length is 15 residues.

The rearrangement uses TRBV6-1 and TRBJ2-1; D is possibly TRBD1 (6 bases). Germline CDR1 MNHNS, CDR2 SASEGT. This CDR3 has 15 residues. The CDR3 loop is CLTWTVPLRGNEQFF. In DNA, the CDR3 is TGTTTAACTTGGACAGTTCCCCTCCGGGGCAATGAGCAGTTCTTC.

This rearrangement joins TRBV30 to TRBJ1-4; perhaps TRBD1 as D (5 bases). Germline CDR1 reads GTSNPN; CDR2 reads SVGIG (reference sequence). The CDR3 length is 14 residues. The germline V and J ends were trimmed by 6 bases and 5 bases, with 16 bases remaining between them. CDR3 sequence: CACRLREGNEKLFF. CDR3 in DNA: TGTGCCTGCCGTCTCAGGGAAGGGAATGAAAAACTGTTTTTT.

The V gene is TRBV7-2, the J gene TRBJ1-5, with D tentatively TRBD1 (5 bases). Germline assignment: CDR1 SGHTA and CDR2 FQGNSA. Trimming pared 6 bases from V and 1 base from J, leaving 13 bases between. This CDR3 is 15 amino acids long. CDR3 sequence: CASRSGGGSNQPQHF. CDR3 in DNA: TGTGCCAGCAGGTCTGGGGGGGGGAGCAATCAGCCCCAGCATTTT.

DNA of the CDR3: TGTGCCAGCAGTGAAAGCAGACAGGGCAATCAGCCCCAGCATTTT. As protein: CASSESRQGNQPQHF. The genes are TRBV6-1 and TRBJ1-5, with D possibly matching TRBD1 (6 bases). The length of the CDR3 is 15 residues. The V gene's germline CDR1 is MNHNS and CDR2 SASEGT. V was clipped by 2 bases and J by 2 bases, with 10 bases between them.

The sample holds one count of this clone. This sequence joins TRBV12-5 and TRBJ1-5; weak D call: TRBD1 (5 bases). This CDR3 comprises 15 residues. V shed 6 bases and J shed 1 base, with 13 bases lying between them. The V gene's germline CDR1 is LGHNT and CDR2 FRNRAP. CDR3 in amino acids: CASGPGWDSNQPQHF. The CDR3 coding sequence is TGTGCTAGTGGCCCCGGGTGGGACAGCAATCAGCCCCAGCATTTT.